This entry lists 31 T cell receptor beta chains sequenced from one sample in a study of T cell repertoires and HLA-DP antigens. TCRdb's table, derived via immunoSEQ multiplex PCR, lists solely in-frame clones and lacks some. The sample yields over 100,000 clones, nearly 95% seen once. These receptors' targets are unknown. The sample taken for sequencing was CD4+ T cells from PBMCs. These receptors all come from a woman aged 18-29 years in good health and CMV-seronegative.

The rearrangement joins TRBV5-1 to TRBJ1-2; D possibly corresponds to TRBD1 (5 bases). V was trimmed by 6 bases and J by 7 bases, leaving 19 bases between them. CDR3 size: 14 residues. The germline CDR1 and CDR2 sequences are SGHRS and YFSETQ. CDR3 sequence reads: CASKASSGGLGYTF. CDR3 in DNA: TGCGCCAGCAAAGCATCATCGGGGGGTCTTGGCTACACCTTC. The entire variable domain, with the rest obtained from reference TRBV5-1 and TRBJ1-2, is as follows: KAGVTQTPRYLIKTRGQQVTLSCSPISGHRSVSWYQQTPGQGLQFLFEYFSETQRNKGNFPGRFSGRQFSNSRSEMNVSTLELGDSALYLCASKASSGGLGYTFGSGTRLTVV.

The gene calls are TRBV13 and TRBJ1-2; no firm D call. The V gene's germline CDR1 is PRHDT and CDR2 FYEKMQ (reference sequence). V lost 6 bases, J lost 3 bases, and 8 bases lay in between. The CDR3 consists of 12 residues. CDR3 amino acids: CASSSWDYGYTF. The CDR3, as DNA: TGTGCCAGCAGTAGTTGGGACTATGGCTACACCTTC.

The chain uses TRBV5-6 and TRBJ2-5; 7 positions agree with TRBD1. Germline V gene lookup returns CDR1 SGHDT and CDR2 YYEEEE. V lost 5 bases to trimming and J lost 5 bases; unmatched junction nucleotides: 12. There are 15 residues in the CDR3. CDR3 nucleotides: TGTGCCAGCAGTTATCCGGGACAGAGGGGGGAGACCCAGTACTTC. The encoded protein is CASSYPGQRGETQYF.

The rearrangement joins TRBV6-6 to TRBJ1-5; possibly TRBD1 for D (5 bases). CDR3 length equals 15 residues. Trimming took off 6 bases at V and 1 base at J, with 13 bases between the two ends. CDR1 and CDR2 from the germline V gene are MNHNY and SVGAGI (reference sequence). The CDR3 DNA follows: TGTGCCAGCAGAGACGGGACGACCAGCAATCAGCCCCAGCATTTT. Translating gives CASRDGTTSNQPQHF.

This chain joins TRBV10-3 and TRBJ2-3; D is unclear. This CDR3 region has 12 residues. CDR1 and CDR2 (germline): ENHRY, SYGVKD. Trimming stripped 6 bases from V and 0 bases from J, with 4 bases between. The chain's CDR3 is CAISPSTDTQYF. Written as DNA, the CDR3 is TGTGCCATCAGCCCTAGCACAGATACGCAGTATTTT.

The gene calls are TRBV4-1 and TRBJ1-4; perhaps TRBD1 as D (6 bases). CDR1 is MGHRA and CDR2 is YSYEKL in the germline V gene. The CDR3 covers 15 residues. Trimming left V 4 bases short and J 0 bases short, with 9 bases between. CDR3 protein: CASSRTGTTNEKLFF. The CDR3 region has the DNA TGCGCCAGCAGCCGCACAGGGACAACTAATGAAAAACTGTTTTTT.

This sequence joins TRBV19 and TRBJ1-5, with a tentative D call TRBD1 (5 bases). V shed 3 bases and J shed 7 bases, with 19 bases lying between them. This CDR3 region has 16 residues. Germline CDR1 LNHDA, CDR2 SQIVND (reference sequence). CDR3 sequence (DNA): TGTGCCAGTAGTATGGGGGATCTTAGCCGTGGGCAGCCCCAGCATTTT. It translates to CASSMGDLSRGQPQHF. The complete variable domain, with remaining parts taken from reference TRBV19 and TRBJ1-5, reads DGGITQSPKYLFRKEGQNVTLSCEQNLNHDAMYWYRQDPGQGLRLIYYSQIVNDFQKGDIAEGYSVSREKKESFPLTVTSAQKNPTAFYLCASSMGDLSRGQPQHFGDGTRLSIL.

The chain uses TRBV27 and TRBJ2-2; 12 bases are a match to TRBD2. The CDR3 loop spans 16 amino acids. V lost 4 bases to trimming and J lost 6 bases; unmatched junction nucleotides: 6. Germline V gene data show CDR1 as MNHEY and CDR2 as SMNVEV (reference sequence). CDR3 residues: CASSYGLAGSPGELFF. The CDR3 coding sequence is TGTGCCAGCAGTTACGGACTAGCGGGATCTCCCGGGGAGCTGTTTTTT.

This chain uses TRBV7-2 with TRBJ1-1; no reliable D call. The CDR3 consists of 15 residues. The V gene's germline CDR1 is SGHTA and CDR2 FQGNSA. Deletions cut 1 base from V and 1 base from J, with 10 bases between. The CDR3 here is CASSLVGTQNTEAFF. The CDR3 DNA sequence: TGTGCCAGCAGCTTAGTCGGCACCCAGAACACTGAAGCTTTCTTT.

This CDR3 reads CAGRGRALGSTDTQYF. In DNA form, the CDR3 reads TGTGCCGGGAGGGGGAGGGCCCTCGGGAGCACAGATACGCAGTATTTT. This rearrangement joins TRBV28 to TRBJ2-3, with D tentatively TRBD2 (7 bases). V lost 11 bases, J lost 0 bases, and 21 bases lay in between. CDR3 length: 16 amino acids. Per the germline V gene, CDR1 is MDHEN and CDR2 is SYDVKM.

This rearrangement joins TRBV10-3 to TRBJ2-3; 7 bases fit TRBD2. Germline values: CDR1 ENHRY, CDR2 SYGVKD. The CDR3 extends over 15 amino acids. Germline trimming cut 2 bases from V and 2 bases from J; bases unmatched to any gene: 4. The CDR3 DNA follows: TGTGCCATCAGTGAGCGCGGGGGAGTCACAGATACGCAGTATTTT. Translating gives CAISERGGVTDTQYF.

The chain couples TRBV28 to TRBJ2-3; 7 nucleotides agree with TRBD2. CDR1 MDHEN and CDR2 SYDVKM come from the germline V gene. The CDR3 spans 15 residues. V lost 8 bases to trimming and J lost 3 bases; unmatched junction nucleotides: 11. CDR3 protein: CASSKWGGDTDTQYF. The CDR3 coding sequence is TGTGCCAGCTCCAAATGGGGGGGTGATACAGATACGCAGTATTTT.

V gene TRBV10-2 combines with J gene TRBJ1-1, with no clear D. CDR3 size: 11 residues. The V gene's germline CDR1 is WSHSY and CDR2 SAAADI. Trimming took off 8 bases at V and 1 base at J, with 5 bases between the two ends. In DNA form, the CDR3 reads TGCGCCAGCCAGTGGAACACTGAAGCTTTCTTT. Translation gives CASQWNTEAFF.

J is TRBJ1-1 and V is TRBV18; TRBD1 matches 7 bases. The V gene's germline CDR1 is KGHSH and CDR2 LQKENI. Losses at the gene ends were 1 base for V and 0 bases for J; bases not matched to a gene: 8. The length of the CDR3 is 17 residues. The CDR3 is CASSPQSLQGMNTEAFF. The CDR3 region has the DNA TGTGCCAGCTCACCACAATCGTTACAGGGGATGAACACTGAAGCTTTCTTT.

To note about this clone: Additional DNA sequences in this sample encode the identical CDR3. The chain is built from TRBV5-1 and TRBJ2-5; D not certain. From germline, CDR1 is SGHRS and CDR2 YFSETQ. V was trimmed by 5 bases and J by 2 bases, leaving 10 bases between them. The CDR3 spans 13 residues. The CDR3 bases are TGCGCCAGCAGTCCCGGTCTGCAAGAGACCCAGTACTTC. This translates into CASSPGLQETQYF.

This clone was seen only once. This chain's CDR3 is CASSQGLAGSSGANVLTF. CDR3 nucleotide sequence: TGCGCCAGCAGCCAAGGACTAGCGGGATCTTCTGGGGCCAACGTCCTGACTTTC. J is TRBJ2-6 and V is TRBV4-1; 11 bases are shared with TRBD2. The length of the CDR3 is 18 residues. From germline, CDR1 is MGHRA and CDR2 YSYEKL. The V and J ends lost 1 base and 1 base, in that order; junction bases with no gene match: 3.

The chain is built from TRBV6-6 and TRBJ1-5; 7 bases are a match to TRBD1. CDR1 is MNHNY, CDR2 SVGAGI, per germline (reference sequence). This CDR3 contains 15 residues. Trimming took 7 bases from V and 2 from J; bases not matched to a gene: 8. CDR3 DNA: TGTGCCAGCACTACCAGGGGGGGTGGCAATCAGCCCCAGCATTTT. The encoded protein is CASTTRGGGNQPQHF.

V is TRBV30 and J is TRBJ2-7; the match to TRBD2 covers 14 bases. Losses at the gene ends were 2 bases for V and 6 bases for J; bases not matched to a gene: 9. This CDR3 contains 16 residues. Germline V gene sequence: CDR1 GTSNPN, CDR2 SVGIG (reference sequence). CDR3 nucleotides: TGTGCCTGGAGTTACGAGCTGGGACTAGCGGGAGTCGAGCAGTACTTC. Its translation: CAWSYELGLAGVEQYF.

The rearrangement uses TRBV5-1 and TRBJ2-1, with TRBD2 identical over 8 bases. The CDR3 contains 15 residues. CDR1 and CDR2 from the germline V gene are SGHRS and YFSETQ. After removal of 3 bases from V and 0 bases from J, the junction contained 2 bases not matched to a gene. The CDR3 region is CASSSSGSSYNEQFF. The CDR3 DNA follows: TGCGCCAGCAGCTCGAGCGGGAGCTCCTACAATGAGCAGTTCTTC.

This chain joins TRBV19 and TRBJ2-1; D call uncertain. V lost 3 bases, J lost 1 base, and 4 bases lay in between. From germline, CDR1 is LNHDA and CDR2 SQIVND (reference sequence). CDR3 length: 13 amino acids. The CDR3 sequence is CASSMESYNEQFF. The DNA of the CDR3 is TGTGCCAGTAGTATGGAGTCCTACAATGAGCAGTTCTTC.

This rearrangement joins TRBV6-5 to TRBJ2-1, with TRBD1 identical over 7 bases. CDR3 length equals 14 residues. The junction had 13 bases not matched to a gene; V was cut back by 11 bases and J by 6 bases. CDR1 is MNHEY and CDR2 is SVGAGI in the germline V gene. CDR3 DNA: TGTGCCTCGAAGACCGGGACAGTCAGCAATGAGCAGTTCTTC. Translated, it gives CASKTGTVSNEQFF.

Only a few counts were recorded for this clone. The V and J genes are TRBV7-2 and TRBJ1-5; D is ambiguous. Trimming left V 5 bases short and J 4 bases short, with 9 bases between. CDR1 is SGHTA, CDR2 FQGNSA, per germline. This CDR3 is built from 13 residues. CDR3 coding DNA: TGTGCCAGCAGCCGGGTAGTTAATCAGCCCCAGCATTTT. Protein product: CASSRVVNQPQHF. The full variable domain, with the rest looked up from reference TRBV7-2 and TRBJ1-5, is GAGVSQSPSNKVTEKGKDVELRCDPISGHTALYWYRQSLGQGLEFLIYFQGNSAPDKSGLPSDRFSAERTGGSVSTLTIQRTQQEDSAVYLCASSRVVNQPQHFGDGTRLSIL.

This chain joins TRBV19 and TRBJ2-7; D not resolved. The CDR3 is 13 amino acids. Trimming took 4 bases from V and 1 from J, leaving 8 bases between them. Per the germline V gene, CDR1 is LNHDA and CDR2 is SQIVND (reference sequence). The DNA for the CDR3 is TGTGCCAGTAGTACAGTTCAGTCCTACGAGCAGTACTTC. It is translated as CASSTVQSYEQYF. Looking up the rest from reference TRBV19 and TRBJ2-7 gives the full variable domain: DGGITQSPKYLFRKEGQNVTLSCEQNLNHDAMYWYRQDPGQGLRLIYYSQIVNDFQKGDIAEGYSVSREKKESFPLTVTSAQKNPTAFYLCASSTVQSYEQYFGPGTRLTVT.

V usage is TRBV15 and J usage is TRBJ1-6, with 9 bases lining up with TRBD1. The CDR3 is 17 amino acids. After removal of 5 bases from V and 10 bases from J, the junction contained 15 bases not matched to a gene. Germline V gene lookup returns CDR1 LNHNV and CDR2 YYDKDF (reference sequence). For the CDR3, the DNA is TGTGCCACCAGCCCCATTGAGTTGGGACAGGGCATATCACCCCTCCACTTT. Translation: CATSPIELGQGISPLHF.

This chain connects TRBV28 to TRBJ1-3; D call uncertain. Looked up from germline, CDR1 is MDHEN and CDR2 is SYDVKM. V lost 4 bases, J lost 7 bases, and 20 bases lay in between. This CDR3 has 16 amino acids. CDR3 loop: CASSYLSPSRSNTIYF. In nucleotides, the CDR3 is TGTGCCAGCAGTTATCTCAGCCCCTCCCGGAGTAACACCATATATTTT.

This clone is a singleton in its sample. Written as DNA, the CDR3 is TGTGCCAGCAGCTTAGTTTCAGGGAACTACGAGCAGTACTTC. As protein: CASSLVSGNYEQYF. This rearrangement joins TRBV11-2 to TRBJ2-7; D might be TRBD1 (5 bases). CDR1 and CDR2 (germline): SGHAT, FQNNGV. The CDR3 runs to 14 residues. The germline V and J ends were trimmed by 1 base and 3 bases, with 10 bases remaining between them.

The DNA of the CDR3 is TGTGCCAGAAGCTTGGGTTACGGGAGGCCCAATCAGCCCCAGCATTTT. Translation: CARSLGYGRPNQPQHF. The rearrangement joins TRBV5-3 to TRBJ1-5; D is unclear. TRBV5-3 falls under the ORF class, with uncertain function. The ends were cut back, 0 bases at V and 3 bases at J, with 13 bases in the middle. CDR3 length: 16 residues.

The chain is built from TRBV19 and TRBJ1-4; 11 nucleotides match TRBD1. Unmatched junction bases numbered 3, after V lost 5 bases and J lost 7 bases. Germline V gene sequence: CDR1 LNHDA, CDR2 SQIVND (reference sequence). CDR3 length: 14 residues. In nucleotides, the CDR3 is TGTGCCAGTAGTGCCGGGACAGGGGGTGAAAAACTGTTTTTT. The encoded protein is CASSAGTGGEKLFF.

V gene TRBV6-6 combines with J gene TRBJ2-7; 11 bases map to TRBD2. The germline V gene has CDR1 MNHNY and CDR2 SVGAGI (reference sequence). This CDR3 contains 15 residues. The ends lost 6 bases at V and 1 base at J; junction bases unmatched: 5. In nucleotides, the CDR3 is TGTGCCAGCAGCCCGGGGACTAGCGGTTCCTACGAGCAGTACTTC. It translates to CASSPGTSGSYEQYF.

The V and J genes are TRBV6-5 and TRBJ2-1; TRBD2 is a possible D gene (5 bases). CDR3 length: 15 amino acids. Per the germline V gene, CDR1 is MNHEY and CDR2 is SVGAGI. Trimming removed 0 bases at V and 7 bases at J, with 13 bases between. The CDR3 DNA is TGTGCCAGCAGTTACTCGGCGGGTCGGGTAAATGAGCAGTTCTTC. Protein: CASSYSAGRVNEQFF.

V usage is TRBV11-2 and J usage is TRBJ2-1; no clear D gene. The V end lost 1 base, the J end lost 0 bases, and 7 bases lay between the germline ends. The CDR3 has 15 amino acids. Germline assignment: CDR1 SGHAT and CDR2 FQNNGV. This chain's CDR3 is CASSLGQPSYNEQFF. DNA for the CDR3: TGTGCCAGCAGCTTAGGGCAGCCCTCCTACAATGAGCAGTTCTTC.